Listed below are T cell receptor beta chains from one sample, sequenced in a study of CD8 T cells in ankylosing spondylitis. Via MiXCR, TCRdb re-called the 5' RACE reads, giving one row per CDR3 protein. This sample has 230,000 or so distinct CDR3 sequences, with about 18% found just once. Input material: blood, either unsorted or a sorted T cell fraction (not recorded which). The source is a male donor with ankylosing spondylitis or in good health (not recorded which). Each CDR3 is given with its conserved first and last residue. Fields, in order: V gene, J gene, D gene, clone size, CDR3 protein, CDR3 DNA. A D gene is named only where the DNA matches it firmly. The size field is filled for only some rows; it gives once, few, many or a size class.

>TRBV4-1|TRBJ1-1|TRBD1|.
CASSGTGEAEAFF
TGCGCCAGCAGCGGAACAGGGGAGGCTGAAGCTTTCTTT
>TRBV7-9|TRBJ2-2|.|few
CASSLPTTSGTGELFF
TGTGCCAGCAGCTTACCTACAACCTCTGGCACCGGGGAGCTGTTTTTT
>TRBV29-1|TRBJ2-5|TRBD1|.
CSVERATGSYQETQYF
TGCAGCGTTGAAAGGGCGACAGGGTCGTACCAAGAGACCCAGTACTTC
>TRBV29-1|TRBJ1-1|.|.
CSVRKENTEAFF
TGCAGCGTTCGGAAGGAGAACACTGAAGCTTTCTTT
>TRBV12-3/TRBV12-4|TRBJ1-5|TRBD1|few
CASSSDRGIQPQHF
TGTGCCAGCAGTTCGGACAGGGGGATTCAGCCCCAGCATTTT
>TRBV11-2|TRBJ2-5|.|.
CASSDRLLNTETQYF
TGTGCCAGCAGCGATAGGCTACTAAACACGGAGACCCAGTACTTC
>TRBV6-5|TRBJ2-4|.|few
CASSYAGYGAKNIQYF
TGTGCCAGCAGTTACGCAGGGTACGGGGCCAAAAACATTCAGTACTTC
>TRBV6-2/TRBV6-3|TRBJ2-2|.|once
CASTRGGELFF
TGTGCCAGCACCCGTGGGGGGGAGCTGTTTTTT
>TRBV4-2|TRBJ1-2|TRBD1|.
CASSPGTGIVGYGYTF
TGTGCCAGCAGCCCCGGGACAGGTATCGTGGGCTATGGCTACACCTTC
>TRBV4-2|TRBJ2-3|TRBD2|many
CASSPAGGPTDTQYF
TGTGCCAGCAGCCCAGCGGGAGGGCCCACAGATACGCAGTATTTT
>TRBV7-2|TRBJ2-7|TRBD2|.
CASSSSGRASSYEQYF
TGTGCCAGCAGCTCTAGCGGGAGGGCCAGCTCCTACGAGCAGTACTTC
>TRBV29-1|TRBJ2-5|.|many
CSVEDPGREETQYF
TGCAGCGTTGAAGATCCCGGACGGGAAGAGACCCAGTACTTC
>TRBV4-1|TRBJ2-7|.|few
CASSQENDLSYEQYF
TGCGCCAGCAGCCAAGAGAATGATCTCTCCTACGAGCAGTACTTC
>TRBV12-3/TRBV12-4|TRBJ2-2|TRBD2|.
CASSPGRASGRADGELFF
TGTGCCAGCAGTCCTGGGCGGGCTAGCGGGAGGGCGGACGGGGAGCTGTTTTTT
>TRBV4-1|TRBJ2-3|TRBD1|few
CASSHLPAQGAKSDTQYF
TGCGCCAGCAGCCACCTACCTGCACAGGGGGCGAAATCAGATACGCAGTATTTT
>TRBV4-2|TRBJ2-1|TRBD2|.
CASSQEGPFISGRGNEQFF
TGTGCCAGCAGCCAAGAGGGTCCGTTTATTAGCGGGAGGGGGAATGAGCAGTTCTTC
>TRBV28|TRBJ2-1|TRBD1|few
CASSTSGTGLSYEQFF
TGTGCCAGCAGTACCTCCGGGACAGGGTTAAGTTACGAGCAGTTCTTC
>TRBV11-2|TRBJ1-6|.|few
CASSPVESNSPLHF
TGTGCCAGCAGCCCCGTAGAGTCTAATTCACCCCTCCACTTT
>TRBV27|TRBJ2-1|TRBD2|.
CASSLGTSGRVEQFF
TGTGCCAGCAGTCTCGGGACTAGCGGGAGAGTTGAGCAGTTCTTC
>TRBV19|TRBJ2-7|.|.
CASSRDGGGYEQYF
TGTGCCAGTAGCAGGGACGGAGGCGGATACGAGCAGTACTTC
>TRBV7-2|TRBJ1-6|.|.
CASSLAHSPLHF
TGTGCCAGCAGCTTGGCTCACTCACCCCTCCACTTT
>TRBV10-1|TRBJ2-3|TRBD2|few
CASSETSGEDTQYF
TGCGCCAGCAGTGAGACTAGCGGGGAAGATACGCAGTATTTT
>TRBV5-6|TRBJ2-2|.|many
CASSLLQNTGELFF
TGTGCCAGCAGCTTGCTTCAGAACACCGGGGAGCTGTTTTTT
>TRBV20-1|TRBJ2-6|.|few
CSAREPRFFGANVLTF
TGCAGTGCTAGAGAGCCCAGGTTCTTTGGGGCCAACGTCCTGACTTTC
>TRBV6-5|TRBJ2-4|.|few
CASSYSSVAKNIQYF
TGTGCCAGCAGTTACAGCTCTGTAGCCAAAAACATTCAGTACTTC
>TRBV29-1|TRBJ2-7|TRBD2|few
CSVGVAGPEEQYF
TGCAGCGTTGGGGTAGCGGGACCAGAAGAGCAGTACTTC
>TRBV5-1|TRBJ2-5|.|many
CASSLSGSAKETQYF
TGCGCCAGCAGCTTATCGGGTAGCGCCAAAGAGACCCAGTACTTC
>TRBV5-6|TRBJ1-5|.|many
CASSLGAQSNQPQHF
TGTGCCAGCAGCTTGGGGGCACAAAGCAATCAGCCCCAGCATTTT
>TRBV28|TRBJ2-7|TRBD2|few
CASSFDSGSTHEQYF
TGTGCCAGCAGTTTTGATAGCGGGAGCACCCACGAGCAGTACTTC
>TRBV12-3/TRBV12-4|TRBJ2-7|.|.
CASSNRDKTYEQYF
TGTGCCAGCAGCAACAGGGACAAAACCTACGAGCAGTACTTC
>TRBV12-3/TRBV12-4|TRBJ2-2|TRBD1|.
CASSRTGRYTGELFF
TGTGCCAGCAGTCGGACAGGGCGTTATACCGGGGAGCTGTTTTTT
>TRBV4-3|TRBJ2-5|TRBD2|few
CASSQAQAGVETQYF
TGCGCCAGCAGCCAAGCGCAAGCGGGAGTGGAGACCCAGTACTTC
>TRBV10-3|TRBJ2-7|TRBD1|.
CAISDGTGAYEQYF
TGTGCCATCAGTGATGGGACAGGGGCCTACGAGCAGTACTTC
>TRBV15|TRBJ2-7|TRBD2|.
CATSREWHPGLAIYEQYF
TGTGCCACCAGCAGAGAATGGCACCCGGGACTAGCTATCTACGAGCAGTACTTC
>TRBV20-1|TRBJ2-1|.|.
CSARDYGSSYNEQFF
TGCAGTGCTAGAGATTACGGGAGCTCCTACAATGAGCAGTTCTTC
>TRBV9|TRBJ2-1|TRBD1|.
CASSVGGGGYNEQFF
TGTGCCAGCAGCGTAGGAGGGGGCGGCTACAATGAGCAGTTCTTC
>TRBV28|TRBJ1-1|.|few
CASSLPGRNTEAFF
TGTGCCAGCAGCCTTCCTGGGAGGAACACTGAAGCTTTCTTT
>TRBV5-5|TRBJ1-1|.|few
CASSFLQGAAFF
TGTGCCAGCAGCTTCCTACAGGGCGCGGCCTTCTTT
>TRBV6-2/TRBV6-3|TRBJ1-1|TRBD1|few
CASSFHTGDYRNTEAFF
TGTGCCAGCAGTTTTCATACAGGGGACTACAGGAACACTGAAGCTTTCTTT
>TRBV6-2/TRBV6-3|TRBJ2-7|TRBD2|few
CASSYPLAEISYEQYF
TGTGCCAGCAGTTACCCTCTAGCGGAGATCTCCTACGAGCAGTACTTC
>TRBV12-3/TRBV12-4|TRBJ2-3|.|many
CASGPDADTQYF
TGTGCCAGCGGCCCGGACGCAGATACGCAGTATTTT
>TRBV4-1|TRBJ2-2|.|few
CASSQEWGTGELFF
TGCGCCAGCAGCCAAGAGTGGGGAACCGGGGAGCTGTTTTTT
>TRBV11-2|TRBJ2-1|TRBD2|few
CASSLWTSGSNEQFF
TGTGCCAGCAGCCTTTGGACTAGCGGGAGCAATGAGCAGTTCTTC
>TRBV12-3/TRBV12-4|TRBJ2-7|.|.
CASSLNKGHYEQYF
TGTGCCAGCAGTTTGAACAAGGGCCACTACGAGCAGTACTTC
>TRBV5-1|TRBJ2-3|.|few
CASSLTGTFTDTQYF
TGCGCCAGCAGCTTGACCGGGACATTCACAGATACGCAGTATTTT
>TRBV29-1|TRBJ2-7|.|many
CSVEEEYEQYF
TGCAGCGTTGAAGAAGAGTACGAGCAGTACTTC
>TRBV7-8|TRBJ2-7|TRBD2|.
CASNLAGSSYEQYF
TGTGCCAGCAACTTAGCGGGCAGCTCCTACGAGCAGTACTTC
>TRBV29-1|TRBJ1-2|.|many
CSVEDRGIHNYGYTF
TGCAGCGTTGAAGATAGAGGGATTCATAACTATGGCTACACCTTC
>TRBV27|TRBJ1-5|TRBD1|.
CASSPDRGDQPQHF
TGTGCCAGCAGCCCTGACAGGGGGGATCAGCCCCAGCATTTT
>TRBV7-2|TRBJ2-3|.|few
CASSLEGSAPDTQYF
TGTGCCAGCAGCTTAGAGGGGTCGGCCCCAGATACGCAGTATTTT
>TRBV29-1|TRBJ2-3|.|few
CSVEDQGDTQYF
TGCAGCGTTGAAGATCAAGGGGATACGCAGTATTTT
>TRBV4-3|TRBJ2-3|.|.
CASSQELASTDTQDF
TGCGCCAGCAGCCAAGAACTAGCCAGCACAGATACGCAGGATTTT
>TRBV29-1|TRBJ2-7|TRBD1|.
CSVEGTGDYEQYF
TGCAGCGTTGAGGGGACAGGGGACTACGAGCAGTACTTC
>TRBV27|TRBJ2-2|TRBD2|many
CASSSAGVNTGELFF
TGTGCCAGCAGTTCAGCGGGGGTAAACACCGGGGAGCTGTTTTTT
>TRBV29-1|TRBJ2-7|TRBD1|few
CSVRTGEAYEQYF
TGCAGCGTCCGGACAGGGGAGGCCTACGAGCAGTACTTC
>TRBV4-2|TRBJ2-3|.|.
CASSQSREPVLTQYF
TGTGCCAGCAGCCAGTCTCGGGAGCCCGTTCTCACGCAGTATTTT
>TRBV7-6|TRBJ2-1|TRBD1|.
CASSLRGYFDEQFF
TGTGCCAGCAGCCTCAGGGGGTACTTCGATGAGCAGTTCTTC
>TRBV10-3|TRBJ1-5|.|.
CAISKGNNQPQHF
TGTGCCATCAGTAAGGGGAACAATCAGCCCCAGCATTTT
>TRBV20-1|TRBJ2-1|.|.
CSAIGFRVGEGFNEQFF
TGCAGTGCTATAGGGTTTCGGGTAGGGGAAGGTTTCAATGAGCAGTTCTTC